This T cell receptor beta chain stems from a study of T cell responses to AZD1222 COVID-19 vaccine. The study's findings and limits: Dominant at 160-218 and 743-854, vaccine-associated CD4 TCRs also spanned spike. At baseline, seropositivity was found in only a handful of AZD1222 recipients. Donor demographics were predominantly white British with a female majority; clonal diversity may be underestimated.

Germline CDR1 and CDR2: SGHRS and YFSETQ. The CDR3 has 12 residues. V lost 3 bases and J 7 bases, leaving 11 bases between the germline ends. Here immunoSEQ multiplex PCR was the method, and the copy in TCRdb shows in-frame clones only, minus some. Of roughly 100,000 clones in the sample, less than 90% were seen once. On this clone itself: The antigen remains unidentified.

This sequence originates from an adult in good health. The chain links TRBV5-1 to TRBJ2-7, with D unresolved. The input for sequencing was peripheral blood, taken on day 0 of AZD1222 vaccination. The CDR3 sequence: CASSYQPWEQYF. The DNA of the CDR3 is TGCGCCAGCAGCTACCAGCCCTGGGAGCAGTACTTC. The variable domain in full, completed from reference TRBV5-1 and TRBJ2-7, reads KAGVTQTPRYLIKTRGQQVTLSCSPISGHRSVSWYQQTPGQGLQFLFEYFSETQRNKGNFPGRFSGRQFSNSRSEMNVSTLELGDSALYLCASSYQPWEQYFGPGTRLTVT.